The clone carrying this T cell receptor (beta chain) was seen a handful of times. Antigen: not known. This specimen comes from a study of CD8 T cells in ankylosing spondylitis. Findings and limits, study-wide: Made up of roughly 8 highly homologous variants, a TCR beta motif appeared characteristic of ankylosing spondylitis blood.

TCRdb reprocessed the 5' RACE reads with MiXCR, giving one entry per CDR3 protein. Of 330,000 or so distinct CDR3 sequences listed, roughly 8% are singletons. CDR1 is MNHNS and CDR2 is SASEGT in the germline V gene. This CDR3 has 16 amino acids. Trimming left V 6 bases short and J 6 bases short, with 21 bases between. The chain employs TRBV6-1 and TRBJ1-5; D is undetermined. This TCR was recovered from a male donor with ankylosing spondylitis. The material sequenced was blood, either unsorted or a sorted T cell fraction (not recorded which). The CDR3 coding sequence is TGTGCCAGCAGGGGAAACAACCTACAACCGCGTCAGCCCCAGCATTTT. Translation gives CASRGNNLQPRQPQHF.